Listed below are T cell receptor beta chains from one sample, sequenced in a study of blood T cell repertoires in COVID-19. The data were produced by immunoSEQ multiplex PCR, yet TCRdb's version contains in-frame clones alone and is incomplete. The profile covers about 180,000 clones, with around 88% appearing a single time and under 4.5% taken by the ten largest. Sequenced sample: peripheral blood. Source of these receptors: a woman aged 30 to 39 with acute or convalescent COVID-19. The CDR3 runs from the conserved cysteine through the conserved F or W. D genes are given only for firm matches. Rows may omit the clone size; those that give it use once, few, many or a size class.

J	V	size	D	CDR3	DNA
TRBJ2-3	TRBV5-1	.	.	CASSFRDSTDTQYF	TGCGCCAGCAGCTTCCGGGACTCAACAGATACGCAGTATTTT
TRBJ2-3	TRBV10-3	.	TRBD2	CAISLAGGTDTQYF	TGTGCCATCAGTTTAGCGGGAGGCACAGATACGCAGTATTTT
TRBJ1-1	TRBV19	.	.	CASRYLGEGTEAFF	TGTGCCAGTAGATACCTTGGGGAGGGCACTGAAGCTTTCTTT
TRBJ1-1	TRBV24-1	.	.	CATSQTGYEAFF	TGTGCCACCAGTCAAACAGGCTATGAAGCTTTCTTT
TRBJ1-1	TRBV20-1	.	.	CSAGRLPEAFF	TGCAGTGCGGGTCGACTCCCTGAAGCTTTCTTT
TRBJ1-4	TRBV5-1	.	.	CASSLMGGQLGEKLFF	TGCGCCAGCAGCTTGATGGGGGGTCAACTAGGTGAAAAACTGTTTTTT
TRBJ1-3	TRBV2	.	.	CASAYSSGNTIYF	TGTGCCAGCGCGTACAGCTCTGGAAACACCATATATTTT
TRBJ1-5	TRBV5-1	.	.	CASSLWGDQPQHF	TGCGCCAGCAGCTTGTGGGGAGATCAGCCCCAGCATTTT
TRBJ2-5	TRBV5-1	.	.	CASSLESASVTQYF	TGCGCCAGCAGCTTGGAGTCCGCTTCGGTGACCCAGTACTTC
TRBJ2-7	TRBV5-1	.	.	CASSENVGIYEQYF	TGCGCCAGCAGCGAGAACGTCGGGATCTACGAGCAGTACTTC
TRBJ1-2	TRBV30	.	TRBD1	CAWSVPGQRGYGYTF	TGTGCCTGGAGTGTCCCGGGACAGAGAGGGTATGGCTACACCTTC
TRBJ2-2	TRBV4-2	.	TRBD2	CASSQDSGSASGELFF	TGTGCCAGCAGCCAAGATAGCGGGAGTGCGAGCGGGGAGCTGTTTTTT
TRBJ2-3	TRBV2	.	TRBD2	CASSILAGATDTQYF	TGTGCCAGCTCGATACTAGCGGGGGCCACAGATACGCAGTATTTT
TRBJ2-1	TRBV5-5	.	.	CASSWRDGTINEQFF	TGTGCCAGCAGCTGGAGGGACGGCACTATCAATGAGCAGTTCTTC
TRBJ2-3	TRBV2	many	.	CASSVLTDTQYF	TGTGCCAGCAGTGTCCTTACAGATACGCAGTATTTT
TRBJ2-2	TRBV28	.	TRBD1	CASTPDRRGGELFF	TGTGCCAGCACCCCGGACAGGCGAGGCGGGGAGCTGTTTTTT
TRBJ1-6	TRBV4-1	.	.	CASSPPFSDNSPLHF	TGCGCCAGCAGCCCTCCCTTCTCCGATAATTCACCCCTCCACTTT
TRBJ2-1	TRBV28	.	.	CASSLSNFNEQFF	TGTGCCAGCAGTTTATCTAACTTCAATGAGCAGTTCTTC
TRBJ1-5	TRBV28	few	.	CASSPQWSNQPQHF	TGTGCCAGCAGTCCGCAGTGGAGCAATCAGCCCCAGCATTTT
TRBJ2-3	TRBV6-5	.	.	CASRTSYTQYF	TGTGCCAGCAGGACTTCTTATACGCAGTATTTT
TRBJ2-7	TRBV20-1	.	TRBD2	CSARLAREQYF	TGCAGTGCAAGACTAGCCAGGGAGCAGTACTTC
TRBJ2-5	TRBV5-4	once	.	CASSSGITSTAYF	TGTGCCAGCAGCTCAGGAATTACTAGTACTGCGTACTTC
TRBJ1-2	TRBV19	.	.	CASSPTEYIYGYTF	TGTGCCAGTAGTCCAACAGAATACATCTATGGCTACACCTTC
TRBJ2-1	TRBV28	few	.	CASSLGDYSADEQFF	TGTGCCAGCAGTTTAGGCGACTACTCAGCCGATGAGCAGTTCTTC
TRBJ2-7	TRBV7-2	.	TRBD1	CASSFGTGGYEQYF	TGTGCCAGCAGCTTTGGGACAGGGGGCTACGAGCAGTACTTC
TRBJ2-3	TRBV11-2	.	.	CASSFGVSDTQYF	TGTGCCAGCAGCTTCGGAGTTTCGGATACGCAGTATTTT
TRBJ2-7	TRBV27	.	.	CASEVSYEQYF	TGTGCCAGCGAGGTTTCCTACGAGCAGTACTTC
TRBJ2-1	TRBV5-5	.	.	CASSLSWATDEQFF	TGTGCCAGCAGCTTGTCATGGGCCACAGATGAGCAGTTCTTC
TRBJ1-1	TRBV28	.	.	CASGTRVNTEAFF	TGTGCCAGCGGTACCAGGGTTAACACTGAAGCTTTCTTT
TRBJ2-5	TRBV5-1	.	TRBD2	CASSFAGGGETQYF	TGCGCCAGCAGCTTTGCGGGAGGCGGAGAGACCCAGTACTTC
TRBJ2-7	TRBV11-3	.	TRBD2	CASSSTLSGRGAYEQYF	TGTGCCAGCAGCTCCACCCTAAGCGGGAGGGGCGCCTACGAGCAGTACTTC
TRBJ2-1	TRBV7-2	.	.	CASSLLGPDEQFF	TGTGCCAGCAGCTTATTGGGGCCTGATGAGCAGTTCTTC
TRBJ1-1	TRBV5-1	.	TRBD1	CASSFGPQGAGTEAFF	TGCGCCAGCAGCTTCGGCCCACAGGGGGCAGGAACTGAAGCTTTCTTT
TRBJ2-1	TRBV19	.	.	CASSPGQRINEQFF	TGTGCCAGTAGTCCGGGACAAAGGATTAATGAGCAGTTCTTC
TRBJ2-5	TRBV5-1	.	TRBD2	CASSLAGVGETQYF	TGCGCCAGCAGCCTAGCGGGAGTCGGGGAGACCCAGTACTTC
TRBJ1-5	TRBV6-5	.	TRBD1	CASNRGSYSNQPQHF	TGTGCCAGCAACAGGGGCTCCTATAGCAATCAGCCCCAGCATTTT
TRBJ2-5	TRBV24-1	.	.	CATSDPRTAGAQYF	TGTGCCACCAGTGATCCACGGACGGCCGGGGCCCAGTACTTC
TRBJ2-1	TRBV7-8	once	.	CASSDLGTLNEQFF	TGTGCCAGCAGCGACCTAGGGACTCTCAATGAGCAGTTCTTC
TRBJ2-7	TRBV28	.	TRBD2	CASSLGGGLYF	TGTGCCAGCAGTTTAGGGGGAGGGCTGTACTTC
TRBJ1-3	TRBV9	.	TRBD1	CASSVGQGGNTIYF	TGTGCCAGCAGCGTAGGACAGGGAGGAAACACCATATATTTT
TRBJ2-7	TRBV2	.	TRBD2	CARGTSDSYEQYF	TGTGCCAGGGGGACTAGCGACTCCTACGAGCAGTACTTC
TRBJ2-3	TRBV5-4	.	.	CASSLAKNTDTQYF	TGTGCCAGCAGCTTGGCCAAAAACACAGATACGCAGTATTTT
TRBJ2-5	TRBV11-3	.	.	CASSSNAIGTQYF	TGTGCCAGCAGCTCCAACGCGATTGGGACCCAGTACTTC
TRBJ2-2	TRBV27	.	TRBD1	CASSPGTVTGELFF	TGTGCCAGCAGTCCCGGGACAGTCACCGGGGAGCTGTTTTTT
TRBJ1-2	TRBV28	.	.	CASSLDRYGYTF	TGTGCCAGCAGCCTCGACAGGTATGGCTACACCTTC
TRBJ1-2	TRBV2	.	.	CASPGVYGYTF	TGTGCCAGCCCGGGGGTCTATGGCTACACCTTC
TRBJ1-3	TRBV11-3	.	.	CASSYRPSGNTIYF	TGTGCCAGCAGCTACAGGCCCTCTGGAAACACCATATATTTT
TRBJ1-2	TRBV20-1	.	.	CSARDGGIWGF	TGCAGTGCTAGAGATGGAGGGATCTGGGGCTTC
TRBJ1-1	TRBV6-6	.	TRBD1	CASYRGGTEAFF	TGTGCCAGCTACAGGGGTGGGACTGAAGCTTTCTTT
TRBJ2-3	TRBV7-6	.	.	CASSLGADTQYF	TGTGCCAGCAGCTTAGGCGCGGATACGCAGTATTTT
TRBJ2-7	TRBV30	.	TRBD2	CAWSTGGPIYEQYF	TGTGCCTGGAGTACGGGAGGGCCCATTTACGAGCAGTACTTC
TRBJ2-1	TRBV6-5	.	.	CASSGVVRYNEQFF	TGTGCCAGCTCGGGAGTGGTGAGGTACAATGAGCAGTTCTTC
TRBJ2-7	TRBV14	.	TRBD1	CASSQAGTGIKGQYF	TGTGCCAGCAGCCAAGCCGGGACAGGGATTAAAGGGCAGTACTTC
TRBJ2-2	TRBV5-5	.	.	CASSSVLAGELFF	TGTGCCAGCAGCTCGGTATTGGCCGGGGAGCTGTTTTTT
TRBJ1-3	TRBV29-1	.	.	CSAITLGNTIYF	TGCAGCGCGATAACTCTTGGAAACACCATATATTTT
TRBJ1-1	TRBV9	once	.	CASSQGPNTEAFF	TGTGCCAGCAGCCAGGGCCCAAACACTGAAGCTTTCTTT
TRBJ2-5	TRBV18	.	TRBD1	CASSPGQAQETQYF	TGTGCCAGCTCACCTGGACAGGCCCAAGAGACCCAGTACTTC